Included here is one TCR beta chain sequence, with context. The antigen is unknown. This sample was included in a study of T-cell memory formation after mild COVID-19. Study at large: Clustering of TCRs was largely donor specific.

TCRdb recomputed calls from the 5' RACE reads with MiXCR, one row per CDR3 protein. The sample includes a few hundred thousand distinct CDR3 sequences, more than 15% of them seen just once. General study points: Pre-infection memory contained some responding clones, which suggested that cross-reactive memory had joined.

Sequenced input: PBMCs or a T cell subset sorted from them (not recorded which). This clonotype was sampled from a man younger than 35 who had mild COVID-19 (a few samples of this study predate the infection). Cell type and time point are not known.

The CDR3 loop is CASSTSGAADTQYF. CDR3 bases: TGTGCCAGCAGCACTAGCGGGGCGGCAGATACGCAGTATTTT. The rearrangement links TRBV7-2 to TRBJ2-3; 10 bases are shared with TRBD2. J was trimmed by 4 bases and V by 5 bases; bases with no gene match: 3. The V gene's germline CDR1 is SGHTA and CDR2 FQGNSA. The CDR3 sequence is 14 residues long.